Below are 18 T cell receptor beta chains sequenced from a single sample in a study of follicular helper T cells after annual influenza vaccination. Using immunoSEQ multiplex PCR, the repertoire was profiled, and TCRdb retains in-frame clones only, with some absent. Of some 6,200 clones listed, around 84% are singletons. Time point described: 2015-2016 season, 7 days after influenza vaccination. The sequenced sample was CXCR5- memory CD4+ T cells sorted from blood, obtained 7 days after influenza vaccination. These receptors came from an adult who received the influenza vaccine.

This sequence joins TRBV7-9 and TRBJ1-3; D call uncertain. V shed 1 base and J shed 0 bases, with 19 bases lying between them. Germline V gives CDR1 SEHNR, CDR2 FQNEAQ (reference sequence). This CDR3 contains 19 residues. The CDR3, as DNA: TGTGCCAGCAGCTTAGACGTGACATCGCTTATAGGCTCTGGAAACACCATATATTTT. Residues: CASSLDVTSLIGSGNTIYF.

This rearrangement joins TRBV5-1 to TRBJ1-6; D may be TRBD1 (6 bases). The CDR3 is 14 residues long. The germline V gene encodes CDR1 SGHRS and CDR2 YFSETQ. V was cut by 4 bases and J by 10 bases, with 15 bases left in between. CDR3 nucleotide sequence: TGCGCCAGCAGCGAGGACAGCACCTCATCACCCCTCCACTTT. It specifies CASSEDSTSSPLHF.

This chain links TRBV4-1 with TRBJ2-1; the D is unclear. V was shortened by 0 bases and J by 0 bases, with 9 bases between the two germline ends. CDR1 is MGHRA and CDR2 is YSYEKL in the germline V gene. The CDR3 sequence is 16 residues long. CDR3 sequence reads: CASSQDSASSYNEQFF. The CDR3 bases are TGCGCCAGCAGCCAAGATTCGGCCAGCTCCTACAATGAGCAGTTCTTC.

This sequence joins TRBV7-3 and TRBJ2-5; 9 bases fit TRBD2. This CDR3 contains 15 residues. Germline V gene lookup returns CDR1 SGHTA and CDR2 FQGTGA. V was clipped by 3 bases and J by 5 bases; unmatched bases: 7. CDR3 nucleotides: TGTGCCAGCAGCTTTAGCGGGGGCCTTCTTGAGACCCAGTACTTC. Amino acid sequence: CASSFSGGLLETQYF.

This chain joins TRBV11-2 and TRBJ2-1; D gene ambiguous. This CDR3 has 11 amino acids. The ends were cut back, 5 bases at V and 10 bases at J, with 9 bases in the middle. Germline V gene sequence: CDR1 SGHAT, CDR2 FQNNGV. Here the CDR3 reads CASSPGPEQFF. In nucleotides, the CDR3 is TGTGCCAGCAGCCCTGGACCGGAGCAGTTCTTC.

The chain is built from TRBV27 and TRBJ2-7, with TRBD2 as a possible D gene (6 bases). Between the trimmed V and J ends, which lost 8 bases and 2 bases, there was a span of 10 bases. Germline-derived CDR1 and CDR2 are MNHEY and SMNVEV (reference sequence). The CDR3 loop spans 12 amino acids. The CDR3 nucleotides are TGTGCCAGCGGTGGGACTCCCTACGAGCAGTACTTC. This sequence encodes CASGGTPYEQYF.

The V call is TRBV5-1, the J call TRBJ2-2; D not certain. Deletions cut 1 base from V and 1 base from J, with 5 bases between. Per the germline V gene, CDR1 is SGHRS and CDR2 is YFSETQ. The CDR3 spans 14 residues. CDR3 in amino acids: CASSLSQNTGELFF. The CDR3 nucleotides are TGCGCCAGCAGCTTGAGTCAGAACACCGGGGAGCTGTTTTTT.

The chain's CDR3 is CASSWGTVYYGYTF. CDR3 coding DNA: TGCGCCAGCAGCTGGGGGACGGTTTACTATGGCTACACCTTC. The V call is TRBV5-1, the J call TRBJ1-2; a weak D match, TRBD1 (5 bases). The CDR3 is made up of 14 amino acids. With 3 bases removed from V and 3 bases from J, the gap between germline ends came to 12 bases. Germline assignment: CDR1 SGHRS and CDR2 YFSETQ.

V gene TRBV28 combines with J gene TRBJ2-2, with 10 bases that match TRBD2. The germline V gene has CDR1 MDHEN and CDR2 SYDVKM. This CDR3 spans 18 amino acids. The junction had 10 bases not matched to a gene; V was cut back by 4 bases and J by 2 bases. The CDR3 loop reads CASSYPAGGHRNTGELFF. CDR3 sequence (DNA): TGTGCCAGCAGTTACCCAGCGGGAGGGCACCGAAACACCGGGGAGCTGTTTTTT.

The CDR3 sequence is CASSLALQETQYF. The CDR3 coding sequence is TGTGCCAGCAGCTTAGCTCTCCAAGAGACCCAGTACTTC. The chain employs TRBV7-6 and TRBJ2-5; no clear D. The CDR3 runs 13 residues. The germline V gene encodes CDR1 SGHVS and CDR2 FNYEAQ. V dropped 0 bases and J dropped 1 base, with 3 bases sitting between them. Full variable domain (missing parts from reference TRBV7-6 and TRBJ2-5): GAGVSQSPRYKVTKRGQDVALRCDPISGHVSLYWYRQALGQGPEFLTYFNYEAQQDKSGLPNDRFSAERPEGSISTLTIQRTEQRDSAMYRCASSLALQETQYFGPGTRLLVL.

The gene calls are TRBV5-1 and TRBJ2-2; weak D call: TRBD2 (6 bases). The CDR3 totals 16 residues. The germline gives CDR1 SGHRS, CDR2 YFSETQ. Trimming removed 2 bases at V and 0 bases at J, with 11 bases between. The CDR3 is CASSFRSGTNTGELFF. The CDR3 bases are TGCGCCAGCAGCTTCCGTAGCGGCACGAACACCGGGGAGCTGTTTTTT.

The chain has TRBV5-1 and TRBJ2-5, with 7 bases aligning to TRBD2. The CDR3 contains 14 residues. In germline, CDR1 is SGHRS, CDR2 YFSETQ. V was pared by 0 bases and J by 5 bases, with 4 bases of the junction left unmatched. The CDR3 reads CASSLASGRETQYF. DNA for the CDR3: TGCGCCAGCAGCTTGGCTAGCGGTAGGGAGACCCAGTACTTC.

CDR3 DNA sequence: TGTGCCACGGAGGAGACCCAGTACTTC. Translated, it gives CATEETQYF. The chain uses TRBV9 and TRBJ2-5; D ambiguous. The V gene lost 9 bases and the J gene lost 5 bases, with 5 bases spanning the gap. Germline values: CDR1 SGDLS, CDR2 YYNGEE. This CDR3 has 9 residues.

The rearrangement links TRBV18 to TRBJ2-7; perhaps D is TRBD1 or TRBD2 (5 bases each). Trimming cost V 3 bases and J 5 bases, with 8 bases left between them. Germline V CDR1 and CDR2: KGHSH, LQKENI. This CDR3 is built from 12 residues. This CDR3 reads CASSPRDDEQYF. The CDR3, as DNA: TGTGCCAGCTCACCTCGGGACGACGAGCAGTACTTC.

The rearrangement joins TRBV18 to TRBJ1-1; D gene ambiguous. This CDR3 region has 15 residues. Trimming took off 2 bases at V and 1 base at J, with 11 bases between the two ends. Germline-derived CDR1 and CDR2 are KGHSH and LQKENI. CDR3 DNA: TGTGCCAGCTCACCAGGTCAGGTTCAGAACACTGAAGCTTTCTTT. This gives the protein CASSPGQVQNTEAFF.

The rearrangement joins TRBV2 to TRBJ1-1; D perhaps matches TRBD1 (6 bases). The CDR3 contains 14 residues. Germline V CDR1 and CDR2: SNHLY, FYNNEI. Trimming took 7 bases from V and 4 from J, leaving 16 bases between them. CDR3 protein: CASIRGLTPTEAFF. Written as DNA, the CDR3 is TGTGCCAGCATCAGGGGCCTTACTCCCACTGAAGCTTTCTTT.

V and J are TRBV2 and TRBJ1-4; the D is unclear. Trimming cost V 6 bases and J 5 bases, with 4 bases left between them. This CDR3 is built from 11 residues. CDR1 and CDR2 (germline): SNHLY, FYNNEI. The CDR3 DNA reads TGTGCCAGCAGGCCAAATGAAAAACTGTTTTTT. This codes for CASRPNEKLFF.

CDR3 loop: CASSLDSRGGIGGYTF. CDR3 coding DNA: TGTGCCAGCAGCTTAGATAGTAGGGGGGGCATTGGTGGCTACACCTTC. The rearrangement links TRBV7-8 to TRBJ1-2; weak D call: TRBD1 (6 bases). Germline CDR1 and CDR2: SGHVS and FQNEAQ. The CDR3 extends over 16 amino acids. Trimming took 1 base from V and 7 from J, leaving 19 bases between them.